Below are 19 T cell receptor beta chains sequenced from a single sample in a study of vaccination effects on CD4 cells after COVID-19. ViraFEST expansion of antigen-specific CD4+ T cells with viral peptide pools preceded sequencing. The culture ran for roughly ten days before CD4+ T cells were isolated. People in the vaccine group had not been infected with SARS-CoV-2 before, and their nucleocapsid antibodies were negative. Some clones are missing from TCRdb's copy, which holds only in-frame ones; the method was immunoSEQ multiplex PCR. Here the sample spans roughly 63,000 clones, about four fifths being singletons. Their antigens remain unidentified. The specimen was CD4+ T cells from PBMCs cultured with SARS-CoV-2 spike peptides, collected before COVID-19 vaccination. All receptors come from a human donor who received a COVID-19 vaccine.

The chain joins TRBV2 to TRBJ1-5, with 10 bases fitting TRBD1. There are 13 residues in the CDR3. J lost 5 bases, V lost 8 bases, and 3 bases had no gene match. Germline values: CDR1 SNHLY, CDR2 FYNNEI. The CDR3 loop is CASRGTGDQPQHF. In DNA, the CDR3 is TGTGCCAGCCGAGGGACAGGGGATCAGCCCCAGCATTTT.

The genes are TRBV7-6 and TRBJ2-1; the D gene is possibly TRBD1 (5 bases). The CDR3 runs to 13 residues. The V end was cut by 5 bases, the J end by 7 bases, with 12 bases between. Germline V CDR1 and CDR2: SGHVS, FNYEAQ. The CDR3: CASSPAPGNEQFF. As DNA, the CDR3 is TGTGCCAGCAGCCCCGCCCCAGGGAATGAGCAGTTCTTC.

Of note for this clone: At one of its ends the junction is not consistent with the germline gene, which may arise from a read error. The chain combines TRBV6-1 with TRBJ1-1; D remains ambiguous. The germline V gene encodes CDR1 MNHNS and CDR2 SASEGT. This CDR3 is built from 15 residues. DNA for the CDR3: TGTGCCAGCAGAGAAGGGCCAGCGCGTTTCACTGAAGCTTTCTTT. Its translation is CASREGPARFTEAFF.

As to this clone: This CDR3 is also generated by other DNA sequences in the sample. This chain links TRBV29-1 with TRBJ2-1; 10 positions agree with TRBD1. Germline V gene sequence: CDR1 SQVTM, CDR2 ANQGSEA. V gave up 5 bases and J gave up 8 bases; unmatched junction bases: 3. CDR3 length equals 12 residues. CDR3 in amino acids: CSVWTGGDEQFF. In nucleotides, the CDR3 is TGCAGCGTTTGGACAGGGGGAGATGAGCAGTTCTTC.

This clone has only a few counts. This rearrangement joins TRBV4-1 to TRBJ2-1, with 10 bases aligning to TRBD2. The CDR3 extends over 16 amino acids. CDR1 MGHRA and CDR2 YSYEKL come from the germline V gene. Trimming removed 3 bases from V and 1 base from J; junction bases left unmatched: 3. CDR3 in DNA: TGCGCCAGCAGCCACGAGCGGGGGGGATCCTACAATGAGCAGTTCTTC. This gives the protein CASSHERGGSYNEQFF.

This chain joins TRBV24-1 and TRBJ2-5; D remains unclear. The CDR3 is 15 residues long. Germline V lookup: CDR1 KGHDR, CDR2 SFDVKD. V was pared by 3 bases and J by 5 bases, with 15 bases between. The CDR3: CATSDPGTSQETQYF. In DNA form, the CDR3 reads TGTGCCACCAGTGATCCGGGCACCAGCCAGGAGACCCAGTACTTC.

The CDR3 DNA reads TGTGCCATAGCGACAGGGGGCGCCAATCAGCCCCAGCATTTT. Translating gives CAIATGGANQPQHF. The chain has TRBV10-3 and TRBJ1-5; TRBD1 agrees at 10 bases. The CDR3 is made up of 14 amino acids. Germline V gene lookup returns CDR1 ENHRY and CDR2 SYGVKD. The ends lost 9 bases at V and 3 bases at J; junction bases unmatched: 5.

The V gene is TRBV4-1, the J gene TRBJ2-5; the D call may be TRBD1 or TRBD2 (5 bases each). The germline CDR1 and CDR2 sequences are MGHRA and YSYEKL. The CDR3 consists of 20 residues. V was shortened by 1 base and J by 0 bases, with 24 bases between the two germline ends. The CDR3 coding sequence is TGCGCCAGCAGCCAAGGGCCCTGGGGGATAGCGCGAGACTACCAAGAGACCCAGTACTTC. It specifies CASSQGPWGIARDYQETQYF.

V gene TRBV24-1 combines with J gene TRBJ2-1; 10 nucleotides agree with TRBD1. CDR1 and CDR2 (germline): KGHDR, SFDVKD. The V segment lost 4 bases and the J segment 4 bases; nucleotides outside the gene matches: 6. This CDR3 region has 16 residues. The CDR3 nucleotides read TGTGCCACCAGTGACCCGGGACAGGGGCAATACAATGAGCAGTTCTTC. Its protein is CATSDPGQGQYNEQFF.

The chain employs TRBV5-4 and TRBJ2-7; TRBD1 might be the D (6 bases). V lost 3 bases, J lost 4 bases, and 20 bases lay in between. Per germline, CDR1 SGHNT and CDR2 YYREEE (reference sequence). There are 16 residues in the CDR3. The chain's CDR3 is CASSSKDSIKWYEQYV. The CDR3, as DNA: TGTGCCAGCAGCTCGAAGGACAGCATCAAATGGTACGAGCAGTACGTC.

The V and J genes are TRBV2 and TRBJ1-1; D is perhaps TRBD1 (6 bases). The CDR3 extends over 15 amino acids. The ends were cut back, 5 bases at V and 2 bases at J, with 15 bases in the middle. CDR1 is SNHLY and CDR2 is FYNNEI in the germline V gene. For the CDR3, the DNA is TGTGCCAGCAGTAAATCGGACAGCGAAAACACTGAAGCTTTCTTT. Protein sequence: CASSKSDSENTEAFF.

The J gene is TRBJ2-5, the V gene TRBV9, with 12 bases matching TRBD2. Per germline, CDR1 SGDLS and CDR2 YYNGEE. This CDR3 region has 16 residues. Unmatched junction bases numbered 7, after V lost 2 bases and J lost 5 bases. CDR3 amino acids: CASSVGLAGGLETQYF. CDR3 sequence (DNA): TGTGCCAGCAGCGTGGGGCTAGCGGGGGGGCTGGAGACCCAGTACTTC.

V and J are TRBV4-3 and TRBJ2-5; D possibly corresponds to TRBD2 (5 bases). The CDR3 extends over 14 amino acids. Germline lookup yields CDR1 LGHNA and CDR2 YSLEER. V was trimmed by 4 bases and J by 2 bases, leaving 11 bases between them. DNA of the CDR3: TGCGCCAGCAGCCTCTATGAGGGACAAGAGACCCAGTACTTC. Amino acids: CASSLYEGQETQYF.

V usage is TRBV6-2 or TRBV6-3 and J usage is TRBJ1-5; TRBD1 is a possible D gene (5 bases). The CDR3 is 15 residues long. The germline V gene encodes CDR1 MNHEY and CDR2 SVGEGT. Trimming pared 2 bases from V and 4 bases from J, leaving 12 bases between. This chain's CDR3 is CASSYGGSWNQPQHF. CDR3 DNA sequence: TGTGCCAGCAGTTACGGGGGGAGTTGGAATCAGCCCCAGCATTTT.

In this sample, this clone turned up once. The chain links TRBV4-2 to TRBJ2-3; tentatively, D is TRBD1 or TRBD2 (5 bases each). In germline, CDR1 is LGHNA, CDR2 YNFKEQ. V was pared by 3 bases and J by 2 bases, with 12 bases between. This CDR3 is built from 15 residues. The CDR3 region is CASSHRGEDTDTQYF. The CDR3, as DNA: TGTGCCAGCAGCCACCGAGGGGAAGACACAGATACGCAGTATTTT.

This chain connects TRBV10-2 to TRBJ1-5; TRBD1 is a possible D gene (6 bases). This CDR3 comprises 15 residues. V was trimmed by 6 bases and J by 3 bases, leaving 15 bases between them. Germline V gives CDR1 WSHSY, CDR2 SAAADI. CDR3 sequence: CASRQAGVYNQPQHF. The CDR3 DNA follows: TGCGCCAGCAGACAAGCAGGGGTTTACAATCAGCCCCAGCATTTT.

The chain employs TRBV5-4 and TRBJ1-4, with D possibly TRBD1 on 5 matching bases. Germline CDR1 SGHNT, CDR2 YYREEE (reference sequence). The CDR3 is 14 amino acids. V lost 0 bases and J 8 bases, leaving 11 bases between the germline ends. DNA for the CDR3: TGTGCCAGCAGCTTGGGGGGACCCACCGAAAAACTGTTTTTT. This sequence encodes CASSLGGPTEKLFF.

The V and J genes are TRBV19 and TRBJ2-1, with D perhaps being TRBD1 or TRBD2 (7 bases each). From germline, CDR1 is LNHDA and CDR2 SQIVND (reference sequence). CDR3 length: 14 amino acids. V was clipped by 5 bases and J by 8 bases, with 16 bases between them. CDR3 protein: CASSLQGGIDEQFF. Here the CDR3 DNA reads TGTGCCAGTAGTCTCCAGGGGGGGATCGATGAGCAGTTCTTC.

The gene calls are TRBV5-1 and TRBJ2-3; TRBD1 matches at 8 bases. J was trimmed by 5 bases and V by 7 bases; bases with no gene match: 9. Per the germline V gene, CDR1 is SGHRS and CDR2 is YFSETQ. CDR3 size: 14 residues. CDR3 residues: CASALPGGEDTQYF. The CDR3 nucleotides are TGCGCCAGCGCTCTCCCAGGGGGCGAAGATACGCAGTATTTT.